This passage covers 13 T cell receptor beta chains from one sample sequenced in a study of PD-1 blockade in classical Hodgkin lymphoma. Brentuximab vedotin exposure varied among the patients, all of whom had relapsed after autologous stem cell transplantation. This table comes from immunoSEQ multiplex PCR, and its TCRdb copy is limited to in-frame clones, with some not included. This table holds 4,500 to 5,500 clones, approximately 64% found once. This material consisted of peripheral blood mononuclear cells (PBMCs), taken before the second cycle of nivolumab. The receptor set was obtained from a human donor with classical Hodgkin lymphoma.

The chain is built from TRBV6-1 and TRBJ2-7; a possible D gene is TRBD1 (6 bases). The CDR3 consists of 16 residues. Germline V gives CDR1 MNHNS, CDR2 SASEGT. V shed 0 bases and J shed 9 bases, with 21 bases lying between them. This CDR3 is CASSEAQGTSRSRQYF. CDR3 nucleotides: TGTGCCAGCAGTGAAGCGCAGGGGACATCCCGTTCGAGGCAGTACTTC.

This clone has only a few counts. The CDR3 loop is CASSQDFQVGTGELFF. CDR3 nucleotide sequence: TGCGCCAGCAGCCAAGATTTCCAGGTCGGCACCGGGGAGCTGTTTTTT. The chain has TRBV4-1 and TRBJ2-2; D gene ambiguous. There are 16 residues in the CDR3. Trimming removed 0 bases at V and 4 bases at J, with 12 bases between. CDR1 is MGHRA and CDR2 is YSYEKL in the germline V gene.

The CDR3 protein is CASSLVQGPTGELFF. The CDR3, as DNA: TGTGCCAGCAGCTTAGTCCAGGGGCCCACCGGGGAGCTGTTTTTT. The chain links TRBV7-8 to TRBJ2-2, with TRBD1 as a possible D gene (6 bases). The ends were cut back, 1 base at V and 4 bases at J, with 10 bases in the middle. CDR3 size: 15 residues. Germline V gene lookup returns CDR1 SGHVS and CDR2 FQNEAQ.

This CDR3 is CASSDSGGSGANVLTF. The DNA for the CDR3 is TGTGCCAGCAGTGACTCAGGGGGCTCTGGGGCCAACGTCCTGACTTTC. The genes are TRBV6-4 and TRBJ2-6; TRBD1 is a possible D gene (6 bases). Trimming stripped 0 bases from V and 0 bases from J, with 6 bases between. The CDR3 consists of 16 residues. The germline V gene has CDR1 MRHNA and CDR2 SNTAGT.

The J gene is TRBJ2-7, the V gene TRBV15; maybe TRBD1 (8 bases). The CDR3 consists of 15 residues. Trimming took off 0 bases at V and 6 bases at J, with 15 bases between the two ends. Per the germline V gene, CDR1 is LNHNV and CDR2 is YYDKDF (reference sequence). CDR3: CATSRDATGEGEQYF. For the CDR3, the DNA is TGTGCCACCAGCAGAGATGCGACAGGGGAGGGCGAGCAGTACTTC.

This clone is classed as large. This chain's CDR3 is CASSLEGRTNQPQHF. The CDR3 DNA follows: TGCGCCAGCAGCTTGGAAGGCCGAACTAATCAGCCCCAGCATTTT. The chain couples TRBV5-1 to TRBJ1-5; D ambiguous. The germline gives CDR1 SGHRS, CDR2 YFSETQ. The V end lost 0 bases, the J end lost 4 bases, and 11 bases lay between the germline ends. The CDR3 contains 15 residues.

The V call is TRBV29-1, the J call TRBJ2-5; D perhaps matches TRBD2 (5 bases). The germline gives CDR1 SQVTM, CDR2 ANQGSEA. With 2 bases removed from V and 7 bases from J, the gap between germline ends came to 11 bases. The CDR3 loop spans 12 amino acids. As DNA, the CDR3 is TGCAGCGTTGAAAGTAGAGGGCGGACCCAGTACTTC. It specifies CSVESRGRTQYF.

The sample holds a few counts of this clone. This rearrangement joins TRBV9 to TRBJ1-1, with D perhaps matching TRBD1 (6 bases). CDR3 size: 15 residues. V was shortened by 0 bases and J by 4 bases, with 13 bases between the two germline ends. Germline values: CDR1 SGDLS, CDR2 YYNGEE. Written as DNA, the CDR3 is TGTGCCAGCAGCGTAGAGGGGGGGCGATTCACTGAAGCTTTCTTT. Translated: CASSVEGGRFTEAFF.

The CDR3 DNA reads as TGTGCCAGCAGCTTTAGCACTGAAGCTTTCTTT. Translated, it gives CASSFSTEAFF. This sequence joins TRBV11-2 and TRBJ1-1; D unclear. The CDR3 consists of 11 residues. The V gene lost 3 bases and the J gene lost 4 bases, with 3 bases spanning the gap. The germline V gene has CDR1 SGHAT and CDR2 FQNNGV.

This clone was detected a few times. This sequence joins TRBV4-2 and TRBJ2-1; D ambiguous. V was trimmed by 5 bases and J by 6 bases, leaving 20 bases between them. Germline CDR1 LGHNA, CDR2 YNFKEQ. This CDR3 has 16 amino acids. The CDR3 sequence is CASSLAAFRTTNEQFF. CDR3 DNA sequence: TGTGCCAGCAGCTTGGCGGCCTTTCGCACCACCAATGAGCAGTTCTTC.

The J gene is TRBJ2-3, the V gene TRBV10-1; D might be TRBD2 (5 bases). Germline-derived CDR1 and CDR2 are WNHNN and SYGVQD (reference sequence). V lost 5 bases, J lost 1 base, and 13 bases lay in between. CDR3 size: 15 residues. The CDR3 nucleotides are TGCGCCAGCAGTATAGGACTGGATGGCACAGATACGCAGTATTTT. Its protein product is CASSIGLDGTDTQYF.

The chain recombines TRBV14 with TRBJ2-2; either TRBD1 or TRBD2 may fit D (5 bases each). V was cut by 9 bases and J by 4 bases, with 15 bases left in between. CDR1 SGHDN and CDR2 FVKESK come from the germline V gene. CDR3 length: 14 residues. The CDR3 DNA reads as TGTGCCAGTACCCGGGGCCGGGCCACCGGGGAGCTGTTTTTT. Amino acid sequence: CASTRGRATGELFF.

The chain employs TRBV28 and TRBJ2-1; TRBD1 aligns across 9 bases. Germline V gives CDR1 MDHEN, CDR2 SYDVKM. The CDR3 has 15 amino acids. Unmatched junction bases numbered 7, after V lost 7 bases and J lost 3 bases. The CDR3 is CASTQPGQGYNEQFF. The CDR3, as DNA: TGTGCCAGCACCCAGCCGGGACAGGGCTACAATGAGCAGTTCTTC.